Listed here is a single T cell receptor beta chain. This clonotype has just a few counts. The antigen it binds to is not known. Base qualities are not provided; no much larger clone lies one nucleotide away. The method behind the library was 5' RACE. Sequencing used an Illumina HiSeq 2500. The second PCR ran for about 6 to 12 cycles and used a J-beta primer mix along with a sample-barcoded 5' primer. Each TCR beta cDNA molecule received a unique molecular identifier from a template-switch 5' adaptor carrying 12 random nucleotides. Each sample yielded at least 2.5 million CDR3-containing paired-end reads. The Mint cDNA synthesis kit, primed by a TRBC-specific oligonucleotide, was used to synthesize first-strand cDNA from all RNA. Following uracil-DNA glycosylase treatment, a first 18-cycle PCR with universal primers M1SS and BC2_uni_R was performed on all cDNA. The original pipeline was this. For normalization, 1 million high-quality reads, each with a distinct molecular identifier, were randomly selected from each sample. Reads with shared molecular identifiers were discarded instead of being binned into consensus sequences. MiTCR, set to a Q25 quality threshold and the strictest error-elimination algorithm, was used for CDR3 identification, clonotype clustering and error correction. A nonparametric unseen species model using Euler transformation provided a lower-bound estimate of total TCR beta diversity. In TCRdb, the public reads were trimmed at Q25 with fastp and aligned with MiXCR, with productive beta chains retained. Rows with one shared CDR3 protein collapse into an entry with the most common genes and DNA. The V and J calls and clone size are TCRdb's, not the authors'. Counted in this sample were 600,000 to 800,000 distinct CDR3 sequences; under 25% of them appeared once. The ten largest account for 3.6% of the sample.

The sample is drawn from a study of blood T cells in healthy people across ages (dated by TCRdb to about 2015). In the study overall: In model experiments, template switching captured about one uniquely barcoded TCR beta cDNA molecule for every two T cells. The study analyzed two additional independent replicas of 1 million unique cDNA reads from the same blood draw for two donors, one aged 18 to 30 and one aged 80 or older. Four age groups were formed from the donors: young (average 16 years), middle-aged (approximately 39), aged (roughly 58) and long-lived (82). Age-related changes in TCR beta repertoire diversity were measured in the study by deep sequencing normalized with unique cDNA molecular identifiers. To avoid experimental bias, donors of different ages were distributed randomly across sequencing lanes.

Results and caveats for the whole study, not just this receptor: Donor CMV infection status was unknown, potentially confounding age-related changes in expanded clonotypes. Observed TCR beta diversity per million T cells fell roughly linearly with age, and a significant reduction was already apparent by age approximately 40. Estimates of total diversity based on one million sequenced T cells were considered lower bounds and underestimates. The percentage of naive T cells measured by flow cytometry correlated strongly with observed TCR beta diversity. Compared with the aged group, more naive CD4+ T cells, fewer expanded clones and increased TCR diversity were shown by the long-lived group, suggesting age selection. Since profiling was done on bulk unsorted PBMCs, naive and antigen-experienced compartments could not be conclusively compared.

The 39 donors, aged 6 to 90 years, were systemically healthy Caucasian individuals from Russia. Each donor gave ten milliliters of peripheral blood, drawn into EDTA-treated Vacutainer tubes. Ficoll-Paque density-gradient centrifugation was used to isolate PBMCs, with at least 7 million per sample. Trizol reagent was used to extract total RNA from PBMCs, with at least 5 micrograms per sample. For every donor, flow cytometry on a PBMC aliquot measured the percentage of naive CD45RAhigh/CD27high T cells. Trimming costs V 2 bases and J 7 bases, and their ends lie 17 bases apart. CDR1 is given as MRHNA and CDR2 as SNTAGT, both from the germline V gene. Including cysteine and phenylalanine, the CDR3 has 15 amino acids. Only the CDR3 DNA stays, 45 bases, in frame from base 1.

In this chain, TRBV6-4 is recombined with TRBJ1-2; TRBD1 is possibly the D segment (5 matching bases). This TCR was sampled from an older man in good health. Sequencing was done on a sample of blood. DNA sequence: TGTGCCAGCAGTGACGAGGCAGGGCATTGGGCTGGCTACACCTTC. The encoded protein is CASSDEAGHWAGYTF.